These 10 T cell receptor beta chains came from one sample sequenced in a study of early T cells in non-severe SARS-CoV-2 infection. TCRdb re-derived calls from the 5' RACE reads in MiXCR, one entry per CDR3 protein. The sample comprises about 58,000 distinct CDR3 sequences, approximately 7.7% of which are singletons, and roughly 3.5% rests with the top ten. Sequencing was carried out using whole blood. These receptor sequences come from an adult who was a healthcare worker with PCR-confirmed SARS-CoV-2 infection or an uninfected control (not recorded which).

This clonotype was seen many times. J is TRBJ1-2 and V is TRBV27; 11 nucleotides match TRBD1. From germline, CDR1 is MNHEY and CDR2 SMNVEV (reference sequence). With 5 bases clipped from V and 8 bases from J, the junction kept 10 bases outside the gene matches. This CDR3 has 15 amino acids. The CDR3 loop is CASSPPGQGARGYTF. The CDR3 DNA follows: TGTGCCAGCAGTCCTCCCGGACAGGGGGCAAGAGGCTACACCTTC.

The rearrangement links TRBV5-1 to TRBJ2-3; TRBD2 agrees at 7 bases. The CDR3 has 15 amino acids. With V trimmed by 5 bases and J by 0 bases, 6 bases remained unmatched. The germline V gene encodes CDR1 SGHRS and CDR2 YFSETQ. This chain's CDR3 is CASSPREVSTDTQYF. DNA of the CDR3: TGCGCCAGCAGTCCACGGGAGGTTAGCACAGATACGCAGTATTTT.

This clonotype came up many times. This chain links TRBV18 with TRBJ2-2; 9 bases fit TRBD2. This CDR3 is built from 17 residues. Germline assignment: CDR1 KGHSH and CDR2 LQKENI. V trimming: 1 base; J trimming: 4 bases; junction bases outside the gene matches: 7. The CDR3 DNA sequence: TGTGCCAGCTCACCACGACTAGCGGAGGCCGGCACCGGGGAGCTGTTTTTT. It is translated as CASSPRLAEAGTGELFF.

The rearrangement joins TRBV27 to TRBJ2-1; 10 bases map to TRBD2. Germline V CDR1 and CDR2: MNHEY, SMNVEV (reference sequence). V lost 3 bases and J lost 9; bases outside the gene matches: 8. The CDR3 spans 15 residues. In nucleotides, the CDR3 is TGTGCCAGCAGTTTTTGGCTAGCGGGGGAAAGTGAGCAGTTCTTC. This codes for CASSFWLAGESEQFF.

This clonotype was found a few times. The J gene is TRBJ2-1, the V gene TRBV12-5; no clear D gene. The V end lost 4 bases, the J end lost 8 bases, and 15 bases lay between the germline ends. The length of the CDR3 is 14 residues. Germline V CDR1 and CDR2: LGHNT, FRNRAP. The CDR3 reads CASGSLTGNDEQFF. In nucleotides, the CDR3 is TGTGCTAGTGGTTCCCTAACTGGGAACGATGAGCAGTTCTTC.

This clonotype was seen a handful of times. CDR3 sequence (DNA): TGTGCCAGCAGTTTACAATATGCAGGGTTCACTGAAGCTTTCTTT. It specifies CASSLQYAGFTEAFF. J is TRBJ1-1 and V is TRBV27; D is perhaps TRBD1 (5 bases). The CDR3 has 15 residues. Germline V gene sequence: CDR1 MNHEY, CDR2 SMNVEV (reference sequence). The V and J ends lost 2 bases and 4 bases respectively, with 14 bases between them.

This clonotype was detected a few times. This chain connects TRBV7-9 to TRBJ1-1, with unresolved D. The V gene lost 6 bases and the J gene lost 1 base, with 15 bases spanning the gap. Germline assignment: CDR1 SEHNR and CDR2 FQNEAQ (reference sequence). CDR3 length: 15 amino acids. The CDR3 sequence is CASSRLEAGNTEAFF. In nucleotides, the CDR3 is TGTGCCAGCAGTCGTTTGGAGGCAGGGAACACTGAAGCTTTCTTT. Using reference TRBV7-9 and TRBJ1-1 for the parts outside the CDR3, the full variable domain is DTGVSQNPRHKITKRGQNVTFRCDPISEHNRLYWYRQTLGQGPEFLTYFQNEAQLEKSRLLSDRFSAERPKGSFSTLEIQRTEQGDSAMYLCASSRLEAGNTEAFFGQGTRLTVV.

The chain has TRBV5-4 and TRBJ2-5; no clear D. This CDR3 has 13 amino acids. The V end lost 5 bases, the J end lost 4 bases, and 12 bases lay between the germline ends. Germline CDR1 SGHNT, CDR2 YYREEE (reference sequence). DNA for the CDR3: TGTGCCAGCAGTTATTCCTCCCGAGAGACCCAGTACTTC. Residues: CASSYSSRETQYF.

This clonotype occurred a few times. The rearrangement uses TRBV3-1 and TRBJ2-1; 7 nucleotides line up with TRBD2. The CDR3 length is 15 residues. With 3 bases clipped from V and 7 bases from J, the junction kept 9 bases outside the gene matches. CDR1 LGHDT and CDR2 YNNKEL come from the germline V gene (reference sequence). The DNA for the CDR3 is TGTGCCAGCAGCCAGGGGCGGGAGTGGGGGAATGAGCAGTTCTTC. As protein: CASSQGREWGNEQFF.

This clonotype came up many times. The chain recombines TRBV27 with TRBJ1-1; unclear D gene. The CDR3 spans 14 residues. Germline V CDR1 and CDR2: MNHEY, SMNVEV (reference sequence). V gave up 2 bases and J gave up 0 bases, with 7 bases separating them. DNA of the CDR3: TGTGCCAGCAGTTTAAACGGGATGAACACTGAAGCTTTCTTT. Amino acid sequence: CASSLNGMNTEAFF.